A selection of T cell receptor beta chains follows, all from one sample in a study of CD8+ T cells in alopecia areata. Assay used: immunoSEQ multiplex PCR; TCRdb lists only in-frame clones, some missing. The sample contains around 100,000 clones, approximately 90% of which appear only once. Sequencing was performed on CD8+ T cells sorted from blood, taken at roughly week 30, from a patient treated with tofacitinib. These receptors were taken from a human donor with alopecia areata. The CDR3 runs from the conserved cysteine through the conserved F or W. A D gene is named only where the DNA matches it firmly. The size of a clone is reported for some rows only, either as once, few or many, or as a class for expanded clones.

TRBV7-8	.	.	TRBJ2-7	TGTGCCAGCACCCCCCGGGCCGAAGGCGCGCGCGAGCAGTACTTC	CASTPRAEGAREQYF
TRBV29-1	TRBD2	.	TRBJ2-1	TGCAGCGCCGACGAGCGGGAGAGGTTAGATGAGCAGTTCTTC	CSADERERLDEQFF
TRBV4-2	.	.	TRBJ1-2	TGTGCCAGCAGCCAAGGGACAGACTATGGCTACACCTTC	CASSQGTDYGYTF
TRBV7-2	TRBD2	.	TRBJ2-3	TGTGCCAGCAGCTCAAACGCGGGGGGAAGCACAGATACGCAGTATTTT	CASSSNAGGSTDTQYF
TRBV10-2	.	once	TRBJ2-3	TGCGCCAGCAGTGAGTCGCCGGCCTACACAGATACGCAGTATTTT	CASSESPAYTDTQYF
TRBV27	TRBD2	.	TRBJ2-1	TGTGCCAGCAGTTTACTCCCAGGGACTAGCGGCAGGTACAATGAGCAGTTCTTC	CASSLLPGTSGRYNEQFF
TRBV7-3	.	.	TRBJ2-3	TGTGCCAGCAGCTTAACGGCGGGACCCCTGGATACGCAGTATTTT	CASSLTAGPLDTQYF
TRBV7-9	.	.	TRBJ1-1	TGTGCCAGCAGCTCCGGACGGGAGCGTGGGGCTGAAGCTTTCTTT	CASSSGRERGAEAFF
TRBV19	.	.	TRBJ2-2	TGTGCCAGTAGTATAGCCGGCAGATACACCGGGGAGCTGTTTTTT	CASSIAGRYTGELFF
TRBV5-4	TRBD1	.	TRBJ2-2	TGTGCCAGCAGCCCCTCCGGGACAGCGAACACCGGGGAGCTGTTTTTT	CASSPSGTANTGELFF
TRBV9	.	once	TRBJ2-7	TGTGCCAGCAGCGTAGCCTGGGGGGCTCACGAGCAGTACTTC	CASSVAWGAHEQYF
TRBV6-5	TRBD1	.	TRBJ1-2	TGTGCCAGCAGTTACACGGGACAGGGGGCGGAAGGCTACACCTTC	CASSYTGQGAEGYTF
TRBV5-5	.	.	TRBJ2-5	TGTGCCAGCAGCTTCGGGACGACAGAGCAGTACTTC	CASSFGTTEQYF
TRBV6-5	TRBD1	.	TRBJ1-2	TGTGCCAGCAGTTTAAAATCGGGACAGGTGAACTATGGCTACACCTTC	CASSLKSGQVNYGYTF
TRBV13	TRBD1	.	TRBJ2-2	TGTGCCAGCAGCACCCGGGACAGGGGCTACGGGGAGCTGTTTTTT	CASSTRDRGYGELFF
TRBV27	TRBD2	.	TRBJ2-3	TGTGCCAGCAGTTCTGGACTAGCGGGATACACAGATACGCAGTATTTT	CASSSGLAGYTDTQYF
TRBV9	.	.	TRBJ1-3	TGTGCCAGCAGCGCGCGAAACCGGGACCTCTCTGGAAACACCATATATTTT	CASSARNRDLSGNTIYF
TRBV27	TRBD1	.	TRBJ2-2	TGTGCCAGCACCTCCATCCCCCAGGGGGCCGGGGAGCTGTTTTTT	CASTSIPQGAGELFF
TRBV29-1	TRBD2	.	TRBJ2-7	TGCAGCGTCGAACTAGCGGGCCGACCCTACGAGCAGTACTTC	CSVELAGRPYEQYF
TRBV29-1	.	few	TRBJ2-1	TGCAGCGTTGAAGGGATGTGGGCGCCGACCTCCTACAATGAGCAGTTCTTC	CSVEGMWAPTSYNEQFF
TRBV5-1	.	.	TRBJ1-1	TGCGCCAGCAGCCCGGAGGGGGGCTCCAACACTGAAGCTTTCTTT	CASSPEGGSNTEAFF
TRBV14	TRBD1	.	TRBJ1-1	TGTGCCAGCACCCTAACACAGGGGGACACTGAAGCTTTCTTT	CASTLTQGDTEAFF
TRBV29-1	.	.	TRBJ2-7	TGCAGCGTTGAAGATTCCGGCTACGAGCAGTACTTC	CSVEDSGYEQYF
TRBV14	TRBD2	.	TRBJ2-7	TGTGCCAGCAGCCAAGGTGGGCTAGCGGGAGGCCCCTACGAGCAGTACTTC	CASSQGGLAGGPYEQYF
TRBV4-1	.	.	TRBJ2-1	TGCGCCAGCAGGGAGCGTCTAGCCTCCTACAATGAGCAGTTCTTC	CASRERLASYNEQFF
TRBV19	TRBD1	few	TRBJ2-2	TGTGCCAGTAGTACCACAGGGGTTACCGGGGAGCTGTTTTTT	CASSTTGVTGELFF
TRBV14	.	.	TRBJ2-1	TGTGCCAGCAGCCCGATAACCTACAATGAGCAGTTCTTC	CASSPITYNEQFF
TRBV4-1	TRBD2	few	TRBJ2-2	TGCGCCAGCAGCCAAGCGGACGGGGGGGCCACCGGGGAGCTGTTTTTT	CASSQADGGATGELFF
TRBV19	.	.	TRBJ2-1	TGTGCCAGTAGTATAGGAGGGACCGAACAGTTCTTC	CASSIGGTEQFF
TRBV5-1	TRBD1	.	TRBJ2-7	TGCGCCAGCAGCCAGGGGACAGGTGAAACCTACGAGCAGTACTTC	CASSQGTGETYEQYF
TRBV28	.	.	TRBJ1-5	TGTGCCAGCAGTTCTCCAGAGGGAGCAGGCTTGAATCAGCCCCAGCATTTT	CASSSPEGAGLNQPQHF
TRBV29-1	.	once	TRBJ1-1	TGCAGCGTTCTCCCTGGCGGGAACACTGAAGCTTTCTTT	CSVLPGGNTEAFF
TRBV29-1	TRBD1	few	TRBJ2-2	TGCAGCGGAAGGGACAGGGGGAAAGGGGAGCTGTTTTTT	CSGRDRGKGELFF
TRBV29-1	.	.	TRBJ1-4	TGCAGCGTGCGGGGAGGGACTAATGAAAAACTGTTTTTT	CSVRGGTNEKLFF
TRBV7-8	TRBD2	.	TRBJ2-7	TGTGCCAGCAGCTTCTTCCCTTTGACTAGCGGGAGGGCCTACGAGCAGTACTTC	CASSFFPLTSGRAYEQYF
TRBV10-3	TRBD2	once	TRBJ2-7	TGTGCCATCAGTGAGGAAGGACTAGCGGGGGACCTCTCCTACGAGCAGTACTTC	CAISEEGLAGDLSYEQYF
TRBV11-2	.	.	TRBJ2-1	TGTGCCAGCAGCTTAGTACCGGTCTATGAGCAGTTCTTC	CASSLVPVYEQFF
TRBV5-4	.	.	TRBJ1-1	TGTGCCAGCAGCTTGGCCTCCGAAGCTTTCTTT	CASSLASEAFF
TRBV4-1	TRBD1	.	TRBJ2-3	TGCGCCAGCAGACAAGACAGGGCTACAGATACGCAGTATTTT	CASRQDRATDTQYF
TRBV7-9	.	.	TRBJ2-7	TGTGCCAGCAGCTTAGAAGAGAACTACGAGCAGTACTTC	CASSLEENYEQYF
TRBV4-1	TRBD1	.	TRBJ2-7	TGCGCCAGCAGCCCGATGGACAGGGCCTACGAGCAGTACTTC	CASSPMDRAYEQYF
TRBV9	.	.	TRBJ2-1	TGTGCCAGCGCCGGCAATGAGCAGTTCTTC	CASAGNEQFF
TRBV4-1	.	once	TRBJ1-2	TGCGCCAGCAGCCAAGGAAGGGGAGGCTATGGCTACACCTTC	CASSQGRGGYGYTF
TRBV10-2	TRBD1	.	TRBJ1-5	TGCGCCAGCAGCCTAGACAGGGGTTACAATCAGCCCCAGCATTTT	CASSLDRGYNQPQHF
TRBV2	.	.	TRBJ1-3	TGTGCCAGCAGTGCAGGCCCGTCCTCTGGAAACACCATATATTTT	CASSAGPSSGNTIYF
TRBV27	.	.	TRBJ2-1	TGTGCCAGCAGTCACCCTCCGGACGGGGACAATGAGCAGTTCTTC	CASSHPPDGDNEQFF
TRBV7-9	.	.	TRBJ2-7	TGTGCCAGCAGCCTCAACCCCTACGAGCAGTACTTC	CASSLNPYEQYF
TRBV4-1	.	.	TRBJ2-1	TGCGCCAGCAGCCAAGATCATCCAGGGGCTACCTACTACAATGAGCAGTTCTTC	CASSQDHPGATYYNEQFF
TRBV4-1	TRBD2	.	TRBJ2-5	TGCGCCAGCAGGAGTGTAGCGGGAGGTGGAGAGACCCAGTACTTC	CASRSVAGGGETQYF
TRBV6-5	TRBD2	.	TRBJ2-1	TGTGCCAGCAGTTACGACGCGGGGGAAACCTACAATGAGCAGTTCTTC	CASSYDAGETYNEQFF
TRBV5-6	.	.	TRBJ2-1	TGTGCCAGCCGGGTCGGCGTAGCTAATGAGCAGTTCTTC	CASRVGVANEQFF
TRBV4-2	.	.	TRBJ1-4	TGTGCCAGCAGCCAAGAGCGAGAAAAACTGTTTTTT	CASSQEREKLFF
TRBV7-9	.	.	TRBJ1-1	TGTGCCAGCAGCTCAGGATGGGGGCAGGAGAACACTGAAGCTTTCTTT	CASSSGWGQENTEAFF
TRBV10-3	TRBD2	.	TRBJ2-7	TGTGCCATCAGCGCCCCGGCGCGGGAGGCAGCCTACGAGCAGTACTTC	CAISAPAREAAYEQYF
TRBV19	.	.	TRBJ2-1	TGTGCCAGTAGTATTGCCACGAGCTCCTACAATGAGCAGTTCTTC	CASSIATSSYNEQFF